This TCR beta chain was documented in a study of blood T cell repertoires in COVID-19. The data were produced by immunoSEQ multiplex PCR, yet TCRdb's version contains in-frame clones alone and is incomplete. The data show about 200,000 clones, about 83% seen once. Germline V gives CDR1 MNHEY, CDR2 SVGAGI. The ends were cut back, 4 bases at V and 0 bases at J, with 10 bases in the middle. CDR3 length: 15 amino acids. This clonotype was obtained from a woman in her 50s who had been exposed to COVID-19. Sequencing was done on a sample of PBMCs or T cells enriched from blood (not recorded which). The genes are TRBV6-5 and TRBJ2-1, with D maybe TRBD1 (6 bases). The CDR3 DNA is TGTGCCAGCAGTTCACAGGGCCTCTCCTACAATGAGCAGTTCTTC. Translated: CASSSQGLSYNEQFF.